These 14 T cell receptor beta chains came from one sample sequenced in a study of blood T cells in healthy people across ages. Next came a second PCR, run for about 6 to 12 cycles, which used a sample-barcoded 5' primer along with a J-beta primer mix. TCRdb reanalysed the 5' RACE reads using MiXCR and keeps one entry per CDR3 protein. The table has around 780,000 distinct CDR3 sequences, about 61% seen once. The sequenced material came from blood. These receptor sequences come from a man aged 35 to 55 in good health.

A note on this clonotype: The junction shows a germline mismatch at one end, possibly a read error. The chain carries TRBV4-2 and TRBJ2-5; tentatively, D is TRBD2 (5 bases). Germline V gene sequence: CDR1 LGHNA, CDR2 YNFKEQ. This CDR3 spans 15 amino acids. CDR3 nucleotide sequence: TGTGCCAGCAGCCAATCCCCTACTGGGTGGGAGACCCAGCACTTC. It specifies CASSQSPTGWETQHF.

V gene TRBV4-1 combines with J gene TRBJ2-1; 7 nucleotides agree with TRBD2. Trimming removed 11 bases from V and 3 bases from J; junction bases left unmatched: 7. CDR1 MGHRA and CDR2 YSYEKL come from the germline V gene. This CDR3 is built from 13 residues. CDR3 DNA: TGCGCCTCCAACACGGGGGGCTACAATGAGCAGTTCTTC. Its protein is CASNTGGYNEQFF.

This clonotype was detected many times. The chain links TRBV20-1 to TRBJ2-3, with 8 bases identical to TRBD2. CDR1 DFQATT and CDR2 SNEGSKA come from the germline V gene (reference sequence). The V segment lost 5 bases and the J segment 2 bases; nucleotides outside the gene matches: 12. This CDR3 is 16 amino acids long. In nucleotides, the CDR3 is TGCAGTGCTCCTTTGGCGGGGGGCAAAATCACAGATACGCAGTATTTT. Translating it yields CSAPLAGGKITDTQYF.

A few counts support this clonotype. The rearrangement joins TRBV14 to TRBJ2-3, with D maybe TRBD1 (6 bases). The germline V gene encodes CDR1 SGHDN and CDR2 FVKESK. The V gene lost 1 base and the J gene lost 2 bases, with 13 bases spanning the gap. The CDR3 has 16 amino acids. CDR3 nucleotide sequence: TGTGCCAGCAGCCAAGTAGTGACAGGTTACACAGATACGCAGTATTTT. Protein product: CASSQVVTGYTDTQYF.

This clonotype has only one observation. This chain joins TRBV29-1 and TRBJ2-1, with 8 nucleotides matching TRBD1. Germline values: CDR1 SQVTM, CDR2 ANQGSEA. The CDR3 has 16 amino acids. The junction had 9 bases not matched to a gene; V was cut back by 2 bases and J by 3 bases. CDR3 nucleotides: TGCAGCGTTGAATATCGAGCAGGGGGCTACTACAATGAGCAGTTCTTC. It is translated as CSVEYRAGGYYNEQFF.

The J gene is TRBJ2-7, the V gene TRBV3-1, with D perhaps matching TRBD2 (6 bases). The J call may not be correct, given that the DNA end is closer to TRBJ2-4. Germline V gene sequence: CDR1 LGHDT, CDR2 YNNKEL (reference sequence). This CDR3 is built from 15 residues. The CDR3 coding sequence is TGTGCCAGCAGCCAATTTGGGACTCAGGGAAACATTCAGTACTTC. Amino acid sequence: CASSQFGTQGNIQYF.

There are a few counts of this clonotype. The V call is TRBV20-1, the J call TRBJ2-7, with D possibly being TRBD1 or TRBD2 (6 bases each). The CDR3 has 14 residues. The V end was cut by 5 bases, the J end by 6 bases, with 20 bases between. CDR1 DFQATT and CDR2 SNEGSKA come from the germline V gene (reference sequence). The DNA for the CDR3 is TGCAGTGCTCTAGGGGGGCTAGCGACACGCGAGCAGTACTTC. Translating gives CSALGGLATREQYF.

This clonotype was seen once. This chain links TRBV29-1 with TRBJ2-4; D possibly corresponds to TRBD2 (5 bases). CDR3 length equals 14 residues. Germline V CDR1 and CDR2: SQVTM, ANQGSEA. V lost 7 bases to trimming and J lost 7 bases, with 20 bases between them. Here the CDR3 reads CSAGPGVRGNIQYF. CDR3 DNA sequence: TGCAGCGCCGGTCCCGGGGTCCGAGGGAACATTCAGTACTTC.

This clonotype was observed a single time. The rearrangement joins TRBV5-1 to TRBJ2-7; 8 bases line up with TRBD2. Looked up from germline, CDR1 is SGHRS and CDR2 is YFSETQ. V trimming: 0 bases; J trimming: 6 bases; junction bases outside the gene matches: 8. The CDR3 is 15 residues long. CDR3 in DNA: TGCGCCAGCAGCTTGGCGCTAGCGGGCTCCGGCGAGCAGTACTTC. The encoded protein is CASSLALAGSGEQYF.

The genes are TRBV10-3 and TRBJ2-5; 10 nucleotides agree with TRBD2. This CDR3 spans 13 amino acids. The germline gives CDR1 ENHRY, CDR2 SYGVKD. With 9 bases clipped from V and 11 bases from J, the junction kept 12 bases outside the gene matches. The CDR3 coding sequence is TGTGCCATATTAGCGGGGGGCAGCAATGAGCAGTACTTC. Its protein is CAILAGGSNEQYF.

The rearrangement joins TRBV6-5 to TRBJ1-4, with a tentative D call TRBD1 (5 bases). Trimming took 2 bases from V and 6 from J, leaving 10 bases between them. Germline V gene sequence: CDR1 MNHEY, CDR2 SVGAGI. This CDR3 is 14 amino acids long. The CDR3 DNA is TGTGCCAGCAGTTACGCAGGGTCGGATGAAAAACTGTTTTTT. Its translation is CASSYAGSDEKLFF.

This clonotype appeared once. The chain uses TRBV20-1 and TRBJ2-5; D is unresolved. The CDR3 runs to 16 residues. V lost 2 bases and J lost 4, with 20 bases in between. Per the germline V gene, CDR1 is DFQATT and CDR2 is SNEGSKA (reference sequence). The CDR3 region has the DNA TGCAGTGCTAGACTCCCCAAGGGCATGATCCGAGAGACCCAGTACTTC. Protein: CSARLPKGMIRETQYF.

This clonotype showed up just a few times. CDR3 in amino acids: CASSVGGPSLYGYTF. CDR3 nucleotide sequence: TGTGCCAGCAGCGTAGGTGGGCCAAGCTTATATGGCTACACCTTC. This chain links TRBV9 with TRBJ1-2; the D is unclear. The CDR3 runs to 15 residues. Germline CDR1 reads SGDLS; CDR2 reads YYNGEE. Trimming took off 0 bases at V and 5 bases at J, with 14 bases between the two ends.

For this clonotype: The junction departs from germline at one end; a sequencing error may be responsible. The chain employs TRBV6-2 or TRBV6-3 and TRBJ2-7; D is uncertain. The CDR3 runs 17 residues. CDR1 MNHEY and CDR2 SVGEGT come from the germline V gene. The CDR3 protein is CASSNSFGRRTAYEQYF. Written as DNA, the CDR3 is TGTGCCAGCAGTAACTCCTTTGGTCGACGGACCGCCTACGAGCAGTACTTC.